This TCR beta chain was captured in a study of cytomegalovirus exposure and HLA in healthy donors. General study results and limits: Segments of the TCR beta V type were, in most cases, productive about 87% or about 30% of the time in an earlier analysis. It was only CMV serostatus that was available as immune exposure information. Further analysis, carried out later, found HLA-associated TCR beta chains more clonally expanded than equally common other chains. DRB1 had the most TCR associations and HLA-C the fewest, a later analysis found, with rates varying by HLA locus.

The CDR3 loop spans 15 amino acids. Trimming shortened V by 9 bases and J by 2 bases, and 16 bases separated the two germline ends. Germline lookup yields CDR1 MNHEY and CDR2 SVGAGI. On this clone: The antigen remains unidentified.

The PCR used 60 Vbeta and 13 Jbeta primers. Sequenced by immunoSEQ multiplex PCR; TCRdb stores in-frame clones only, minus some. The sample lists over 150,000 clones; approximately 80% were seen once. The clonotype comes from a woman in her thirties or forties in good health and CMV-seropositive. The J gene is TRBJ2-2, the V gene TRBV6-5; tentative D call: TRBD1 (6 bases). The sequenced sample was PBMCs. DNA of the CDR3: TGTGCCAGAGGGGGACAACCCTACAACACCGGGGAGCTGTTTTTT. Translated, it gives CARGGQPYNTGELFF.